Following are 18 T cell receptor beta chains from one sample sequenced in a study of post-analysis software for immune sequencing data. Whole-study results and caveats: TRBV segments more frequent in patients than in controls numbered five and included TRBV5-6, TRBV5-1 and TRBV20-1.

cDNA libraries for TCR beta contained unique molecular identifiers. Each CDR3 protein is one row after TCRdb ran MiXCR on the PCR reads. The sample yields roughly 650,000 distinct CDR3 sequences, approximately 59% seen once. No antigen has been assigned to these receptors. Sequencing was performed on blood. The receptors come from a girl aged 2 to 9 with multiple sclerosis.

In this sample, this clonotype turned up many times. The V gene is TRBV10-1, the J gene TRBJ2-5; D gene ambiguous. CDR3 length: 13 amino acids. The V and J ends lost 4 bases and 1 base respectively, with 7 bases between them. Germline V gene data show CDR1 as WNHNN and CDR2 as SYGVQD (reference sequence). DNA for the CDR3: TGCGCCAGCAGTGCGACCCTCCAAGAGACCCAGTACTTC. The encoded protein is CASSATLQETQYF.

The V and J genes are TRBV12-3 or TRBV12-4 and TRBJ2-7, with 7 bases fitting TRBD2. Unmatched junction bases numbered 5, after V lost 6 bases and J lost 3 bases. This CDR3 contains 13 residues. In DNA, the CDR3 is TGTGCCAGCAGCTACGGACTAGTCTACGAGCAGTACTTC. Encoded protein: CASSYGLVYEQYF.

The chain couples TRBV10-2 to TRBJ1-2; D may be TRBD1 (5 bases). Germline CDR1 WSHSY, CDR2 SAAADI. V lost 5 bases to trimming and J lost 8 bases, with 15 bases between them. The CDR3 is 13 residues long. This chain's CDR3 is CASSPRDHRGYTF. For the CDR3, the DNA is TGCGCCAGCAGTCCCAGGGACCACCGCGGCTACACCTTC.

This sequence joins TRBV29-1 and TRBJ1-1; possible D gene TRBD1, 6 bases. V dropped 6 bases and J dropped 4 bases, with 21 bases sitting between them. The CDR3 extends over 15 amino acids. The V gene's germline CDR1 is SQVTM and CDR2 ANQGSEA. CDR3 residues: CSVSGDTSGTTEAFF. CDR3 sequence (DNA): TGCAGCGTCTCGGGGGACACCAGTGGGACCACTGAAGCTTTCTTT.

As to this clonotype: One end of the junction fails to match germline, which may point to a read error. The rearrangement links TRBV11-2 to TRBJ2-5, with 8 positions matching TRBD2. Germline-derived CDR1 and CDR2 are SGHAT and FQNNGV. The CDR3 runs to 15 residues. CDR3 sequence: CASSLALAEPKTQYF. CDR3 nucleotides: TGTGCCAGTAGCTTAGCACTAGCGGAGCCGAAGACCCAGTACTTC.

This clonotype was picked up a small number of times. Written as DNA, the CDR3 is TGTGCCAGCAGCGCCCTAGTTCCGGGACTAGCGGGAGTGGGCCCCTACAATGAGCAGTTCTTC. Encoded protein: CASSALVPGLAGVGPYNEQFF. The J gene is TRBJ2-1, the V gene TRBV4-2; TRBD2 aligns across 14 bases. V lost 5 bases, J lost 2 bases, and 17 bases stayed unmatched. Germline CDR1 LGHNA, CDR2 YNFKEQ. The CDR3 has 21 amino acids.

The J gene is TRBJ2-5, the V gene TRBV5-1; D is perhaps TRBD2 (6 bases). The CDR3 consists of 16 residues. Germline CDR1 reads SGHRS; CDR2 reads YFSETQ. V was cut by 0 bases and J by 0 bases, with 12 bases left in between. DNA of the CDR3: TGCGCCAGCAGCTTGGCCGCGGCGGGACACCAAGAGACCCAGTACTTC. This translates into CASSLAAAGHQETQYF.

The chain employs TRBV29-1 and TRBJ2-7, with 9 bases fitting TRBD2. Germline loops: CDR1 SQVTM, CDR2 ANQGSEA. Trimming cost V 4 bases and J 2 bases; bases outside gene matches: 9. CDR3 length equals 15 residues. CDR3 protein: CSVVAFLAGTYEQYF. DNA of the CDR3: TGCAGCGTTGTTGCTTTCCTAGCGGGGACCTACGAGCAGTACTTC.

V and J are TRBV6-6 and TRBJ2-1, with 13 bases aligning to TRBD2. V was clipped by 8 bases and J by 7 bases; unmatched bases: 8. This CDR3 has 15 residues. CDR1 MNHNY and CDR2 SVGAGI come from the germline V gene (reference sequence). The CDR3 reads CASGKTSGGLNEQFF. The DNA of the CDR3 is TGTGCCAGCGGAAAGACTAGCGGGGGGCTAAATGAGCAGTTCTTC.

The DNA for the CDR3 is TGTGCCATCAGTTACGGGGGAGATGGTCAGCCCCAGCATTTT. Residues: CAISYGGDGQPQHF. The chain couples TRBV10-3 to TRBJ1-5; D may be TRBD1 (5 bases). The CDR3 extends over 14 amino acids. The V gene's germline CDR1 is ENHRY and CDR2 SYGVKD. V gave up 5 bases and J gave up 6 bases, with 14 bases separating them.

V gene TRBV29-1 combines with J gene TRBJ1-2; TRBD1 agrees at 7 bases. Germline CDR1 SQVTM, CDR2 ANQGSEA. The CDR3 length is 15 residues. V lost 5 bases and J lost 2; bases outside the gene matches: 11. DNA for the CDR3: TGCAGCGTTATAGGGGGCGCGACCCTGAACTATGGCTACACCTTC. Translating it yields CSVIGGATLNYGYTF.

The chain couples TRBV6-1 to TRBJ2-3; 9 nucleotides agree with TRBD1. The CDR3 extends over 14 amino acids. Germline V gene lookup returns CDR1 MNHNS and CDR2 SASEGT. V was pared by 7 bases and J by 3 bases, with 5 bases of the junction left unmatched. CDR3: CASTAGQGTDTQYF. CDR3 bases: TGTGCCAGCACTGCCGGACAGGGGACAGATACGCAGTATTTT.

The gene calls are TRBV18 and TRBJ2-3, with 7 nucleotides matching TRBD2. The CDR3 is 15 amino acids. Germline V gene lookup returns CDR1 KGHSH and CDR2 LQKENI. The V and J ends lost 3 bases and 6 bases, in that order; junction bases with no gene match: 9. The CDR3 region is CASSPFGGRGDTQYF. DNA of the CDR3: TGTGCCAGCTCACCGTTCGGCGGGAGAGGGGATACGCAGTATTTT. Filled out from reference TRBV18 and TRBJ2-3, the complete variable domain reads NAGVMQNPRHLVRRRGQEARLRCSPMKGHSHVYWYRQLPEEGLKFMVYLQKENIIDESGMPKERFSAEFPKEGPSILRIQQVVRGDSAAYFCASSPFGGRGDTQYFGPGTRLTVL.

The chain couples TRBV4-1 to TRBJ2-1; no reliable D call. The CDR3 spans 14 residues. Germline assignment: CDR1 MGHRA and CDR2 YSYEKL. V was shortened by 0 bases and J by 6 bases, with 9 bases between the two germline ends. In nucleotides, the CDR3 is TGCGCCAGCAGCCAAGATCAAGTGGCCAATGAGCAGTTCTTC. It specifies CASSQDQVANEQFF.

A few counts support this clonotype. This chain connects TRBV5-5 to TRBJ2-5; D perhaps matches TRBD2 (5 bases). The CDR3 sequence is 14 residues long. Trimming took 2 bases from V and 5 from J, leaving 13 bases between them. CDR1 is SGHKS and CDR2 is YYEKEE in the germline V gene (reference sequence). The CDR3 reads CASSFPRLAETQYF. CDR3 bases: TGTGCCAGCAGCTTCCCCCGGCTAGCTGAGACCCAGTACTTC.

The chain joins TRBV3-1 to TRBJ2-1; perhaps TRBD2 as D (6 bases). The V end lost 3 bases, the J end lost 2 bases, and 11 bases lay between the germline ends. In germline, CDR1 is LGHDT, CDR2 YNNKEL (reference sequence). CDR3 length: 15 amino acids. CDR3 sequence (DNA): TGTGCCAGCAGCCAGGGGCGGGGAGCCTACAATGAGCAGTTCTTC. This translates into CASSQGRGAYNEQFF.

V usage is TRBV29-1 and J usage is TRBJ2-5, with a tentative D call TRBD2 (6 bases). The ends were cut back, 7 bases at V and 0 bases at J, with 9 bases in the middle. The CDR3 is made up of 12 amino acids. Germline assignment: CDR1 SQVTM and CDR2 ANQGSEA. The CDR3 DNA follows: TGCAGCGCCTCGGGGGACCAAGAGACCCAGTACTTC. Translation: CSASGDQETQYF.

V gene TRBV5-1 combines with J gene TRBJ2-1; tentatively, D is TRBD1 (6 bases). V lost 3 bases, J lost 4 bases, and 14 bases lay in between. Germline CDR1 and CDR2: SGHRS and YFSETQ. The CDR3 extends over 15 amino acids. The CDR3: CASSSRDKQYNEQFF. DNA of the CDR3: TGCGCCAGCAGCTCCCGGGACAAACAATACAATGAGCAGTTCTTC.